This TCR beta chain emerged from a study of cytomegalovirus exposure and HLA in healthy donors. General study findings and limits: Cytomegalovirus status, reportedly, was diagnosed with high specificity and sensitivity by the classifier.

Germline V CDR1 and CDR2: MGHDK, SYGVNS. Trimming removed 1 base at V and 2 bases at J, with 12 bases between. The CDR3 has 16 residues. To note about this clone: The antigen is undetermined.

With 60 Vbeta and 13 Jbeta primers, the PCR was carried out. The method was immunoSEQ multiplex PCR; TCRdb's version includes in-frame clones alone and lacks a portion of them. The sample shows under 200,000 clones, roughly 77% of them seen only once. The source of this sequence is a woman aged 40 to 50 in good health and CMV-seropositive. The chain has TRBV25-1 and TRBJ2-1, with D possibly TRBD1 on 5 matching bases. Material for sequencing was PBMCs. CDR3 coding DNA: TGTGCCAGCAGTGAATCCGGCAGGGCGCCCTACAATGAGCAGTTCTTC. Translating gives CASSESGRAPYNEQFF. Using reference TRBV25-1 and TRBJ2-1 for the parts outside the CDR3, the full variable domain is EADIYQTPRYLVIGTGKKITLECSQTMGHDKMYWYQQDPGMELHLIHYSYGVNSTEKGDLSSESTVSRIRTEHFPLTLESARPSHTSQYLCASSESGRAPYNEQFFGPGTRLTVL.